This is a list of T cell receptor beta chains from one sample in a study of PD-L1 blockade in urothelial cancer. Sequencing was performed with immunoSEQ multiplex PCR; in TCRdb, only in-frame clones are kept and a portion is missing. The table shows 80,000 to 100,000 clones, with roughly 82% occurring only once. Specimen: PBMCs, collected around atezolizumab (anti-PD-L1) treatment. These TCRs come from a man aged 65 to 79 with urothelial cancer. Both conserved end residues are part of each CDR3. D genes are given only for firm matches. Size is omitted from some rows. Given values are once, few, many or a class for expanded clones.

>NA|TRBV2|TRBJ1-1|NA
CASRGDRNTEAFF
TGTGCCAGCAGGGGTGACAGGAACACTGAAGCTTTCTTT
>NA|TRBV19|TRBJ1-4|NA
CASSQGFNEKLFF
TGTGCCAGTAGCCAGGGGTTTAATGAAAAACTGTTTTTT
>NA|TRBV5-1|TRBJ2-7|NA
CASSLGQGVSYEQYF
TGCGCCAGCAGCTTGGGGCAGGGTGTCTCCTACGAGCAGTACTTC
>few|TRBV19|TRBJ2-1|TRBD1
CASSTRTGNVAYNEQFF
TGTGCCAGTAGTACCCGGACAGGGAATGTTGCCTACAATGAGCAGTTCTTC
>few|TRBV10-1|TRBJ1-2|TRBD1
CASSATGGYGYTF
TGCGCCAGCAGTGCCACAGGGGGCTATGGCTACACCTTC
>NA|TRBV4-1|TRBJ2-7|TRBD1
CASSQVGQGVHEQYF
TGCGCCAGCAGCCAAGTTGGACAGGGGGTCCACGAGCAGTACTTC
>NA|TRBV2|TRBJ2-4|TRBD1
CASSDGAGGMYIQYF
TGTGCCAGCAGTGATGGGGCAGGGGGCATGTACATTCAGTACTTC
>NA|TRBV29-1|TRBJ2-2|TRBD1
CSARDRGTGELFF
TGCAGCGCAAGGGACAGGGGCACCGGGGAGCTGTTTTTT
>NA|TRBV9|TRBJ2-2|NA
CASSVGLGEAGELFF
TGTGCCAGCAGCGTAGGATTAGGAGAGGCCGGGGAGCTGTTTTTT
>NA|TRBV19|TRBJ2-7|NA
CASSKGGGYERQYF
TGTGCCAGTAGTAAGGGGGGGGGCTACGAGCGGCAGTACTTC
>NA|TRBV4-3|TRBJ1-5|TRBD1
CASSQRDRDQPQHF
TGCGCCAGCAGCCAACGTGACAGGGATCAGCCCCAGCATTTT
>NA|TRBV7-9|TRBJ2-3|TRBD1
CASSSTGGAWGTDTQYF
TGTGCCAGCAGCTCGACAGGGGGCGCGTGGGGCACAGATACGCAGTATTTT
>NA|TRBV9|TRBJ1-4|NA
CASSVGGAFGEKLFF
TGTGCCAGCAGCGTAGGGGGCGCGTTCGGGGAAAAACTGTTTTTT
>NA|TRBV27|TRBJ2-1|NA
CASSLGREGEQFF
TGTGCCAGCAGTTTAGGGAGAGAAGGTGAGCAGTTCTTC
>NA|TRBV7-9|TRBJ1-5|NA
CASTASGGNQPQHF
TGTGCCAGCACGGCATCCGGGGGCAATCAGCCCCAGCATTTT
>NA|TRBV5-1|TRBJ1-1|NA
CASSSEPGVRTEAFF
TGCGCCAGCAGCTCGGAGCCAGGGGTGAGGACTGAAGCTTTCTTT
>few|TRBV9|TRBJ2-5|TRBD2
CASSVGSSGGETQYF
TGTGCCAGCAGCGTAGGGTCTAGCGGGGGGGAGACCCAGTACTTC
>NA|TRBV6-5|TRBJ1-1|NA
CASSSLAYLNTEAFF
TGTGCCAGCAGTTCCCTTGCCTACCTGAACACTGAAGCTTTCTTT
>NA|TRBV27|TRBJ2-7|TRBD2
CASSFSSSGDFYEQYF
TGTGCCAGCAGTTTTTCTTCTAGCGGGGATTTCTACGAGCAGTACTTC
>NA|TRBV7-2|TRBJ1-1|TRBD1
CASSSVPGQGGAFF
TGTGCCAGCAGCTCCGTCCCGGGACAGGGAGGGGCTTTCTTT
>NA|TRBV29-1|TRBJ2-7|TRBD1
CSVETGVPFGEQYF
TGCAGCGTTGAAACAGGGGTCCCCTTTGGCGAGCAGTACTTC
>once|TRBV11-3|TRBJ2-2|NA
CASSLGQGNTGELFF
TGTGCCAGCAGCTTAGGTCAGGGTAACACCGGGGAGCTGTTTTTT
>NA|TRBV15|TRBJ1-4|NA
CATSIRGNEKLFF
TGTGCCACCAGCATACGAGGGAACGAAAAACTGTTTTTT
>NA|TRBV10-3|TRBJ1-2|TRBD1
CAISVDETGSSYGYTF
TGTGCCATCAGTGTGGATGAGACAGGGTCGTCCTATGGCTACACCTTC
>NA|TRBV18|TRBJ2-5|NA
CASSPPLADQETQYF
TGTGCCAGCTCACCACCACTAGCAGACCAAGAGACCCAGTACTTC
>NA|TRBV7-3|TRBJ2-3|TRBD1
CASSSPGQGVDTQYF
TGTGCCAGCAGCTCTCCGGGACAGGGGGTGGATACGCAGTATTTT
>NA|TRBV5-6|TRBJ2-2|NA
CASSWSGTGELFF
TGTGCCAGCAGCTGGTCCGGCACCGGGGAGCTGTTTTTT
>NA|TRBV11-3|TRBJ1-1|NA
CASSEPGDTEAFF
TGTGCCAGCAGCGAACCGGGGGACACTGAAGCTTTCTTT
>NA|TRBV30|TRBJ2-1|TRBD1
CASSPGGDSLDNEQFF
TGTGCCTCCAGTCCGGGTGGGGACAGCCTAGACAATGAGCAGTTCTTC
>NA|TRBV5-5|TRBJ1-4|NA
CASSLVFQGYKEKLFF
TGTGCCAGCAGCTTGGTGTTTCAGGGATACAAGGAAAAACTGTTTTTT
>NA|TRBV19|TRBJ1-1|NA
CASTQVGWTEAFF
TGTGCCAGTACGCAGGTTGGGTGGACTGAAGCTTTCTTT